The entry below describes one T cell receptor beta chain. This receptor's antigen is unknown. It has no much larger one-base neighbor in the sample; base qualities were not kept. RNA was extracted using the RNeasy kit, and about 0.5 to 1 microgram was reverse transcribed with random hexamers. TCR beta CDR3 regions were amplified with the immunoSEQ multiplex PCR assay covering 54 Vbeta and 13 Jbeta segments. To correct PCR amplification bias, a synthetic template baseline was used for both primer optimization and computational correction. Per the original workflow: Reads were annotated to V, D and J genes per IMGT and analyzed with immunoSEQ Analyzer, keeping only productive sequences. To calculate clonality, Shannon entropy was normalized by log2 of the number of productive unique sequences and then subtracted from one. Public and private clones were assessed among the 100 most prevalent clones of each patient and control. Clones were defined as Susac-specific when absent from the healthy and MS cohorts, from over 950 published viral clones and from other ImmuneACCESS disease sequences. TCRdb trimmed public reads at Q25 via fastp, called clones via MiXCR and kept in-frame beta chains. CDR3 protein duplicates are merged, each entry listing the most common genes and DNA. These V and J calls rely on TCRdb rather than the paper's analysis. The table for this sample lists about 190,000 distinct CDR3 sequences; approximately 96% of them were counted only once. Of the sample, more than 0.08% is held by the ten largest clones.

The record originates from a study of CD8 T cells in Susac syndrome (dated 2019 in TCRdb). Study-wide context: Of the Susac syndrome patients who were sequenced, under 10 were in clinical remission while six had clinically active disease. At blood withdrawal, Susac syndrome patients were therapy-naive, treated with corticosteroids (with IVIg additionally given to some), or treated with IVIg alone. The study used repertoire sequencing to test whether antigen drove CD8+ T cell activation and differentiation in Susac syndrome. The research as a whole found: The CD4+ T cell repertoire of patients with Susac syndrome showed no detectable clonal expansion. The number of individuals in the TCR sequencing and HLA analysis was acknowledged as relatively small.

High-throughput TCR beta sequencing profiled peripheral blood CD8+ and CD4+ T cells from healthy donors, Susac syndrome patients and multiple sclerosis patients. Susac syndrome patients met recently defined diagnostic criteria for definite or probable disease. Bulk CD8+ and CD4+ T cells were purified by magnetic negative isolation, while CD8+ TEMRA cells were enriched using FACS. Blood was collected in EDTA tubes and processed within 24 hours, with PBMCs isolated through density gradient centrifugation. PBMCs intended for TCR sequencing were cryopreserved in liquid nitrogen and thawed later in a water bath at 37 degrees C. The sorted or isolated CD4+, CD8+ and CD8+ TEMRA cells reached a purity of at least 90%. Based on the germline V gene (reference sequence), the CDR1 and CDR2 sequences are SGHNT and YYREEE. V loses 4 bases at its end and J loses 4 bases; junction bases beyond the gene matches: 11. The CDR3 sequence holds 16 residues, the cysteine and phenylalanine included. Here the CDR3 DNA is all that survives: 48 bases in frame from base 1.

The clonotype comes from a human donor with Susac syndrome. Sequenced input: CD4+ T cells from PBMCs. The chain is assembled from TRBV5-4 and TRBJ2-3; 8 middle bases align to TRBD2. The CDR3 reads CASSQPPGGLADTQYF. The nucleotides read TGTGCCAGCAGCCAACCCCCGGGGGGGCTGGCAGATACGCAGTATTTT.